This T cell receptor (beta chain) was recorded in a study of cytomegalovirus exposure and HLA in healthy donors. The CDR3 contains 13 residues. The germline V gene has CDR1 SNHLY and CDR2 FYNNEI. V gave up 4 bases and J gave up 10 bases; unmatched junction bases: 9. It was with 60 Vbeta and 13 Jbeta primers that the PCR ran. Generated by immunoSEQ multiplex PCR, the TCRdb table keeps only in-frame clones and is missing some. The profile shows about 150,000 clones, over 70% of them singletons. The sample holds one count of this clone. What it recognizes is unknown. Whole-study results and caveats: Serostatus for CMV was the only available immune exposure information. Most TCR beta V segments were productive about 90% or about 30% of the time in an earlier analysis.

Sequencing input: PBMCs. The receptor was isolated from a woman in her forties or fifties in good health and CMV-seropositive. The chain uses TRBV2 and TRBJ1-2; 7 bases are shared with TRBD1. CDR3 protein: CASSAPTGTNYTF. CDR3 nucleotide sequence: TGTGCCAGCAGTGCCCCGACAGGGACGAACTACACCTTC. Supplemented by reference TRBV2 and TRBJ1-2, the full variable domain reads EPEVTQTPSHQVTQMGQEVILRCVPISNHLYFYWYRQILGQKVEFLVSFYNNEISEKSEIFDDQFSVERPDGSNFTLKIRSTKLEDSAMYFCASSAPTGTNYTFGSGTRLTVV.